This section outlines one T cell receptor (beta chain) sequence together with its context. Assay: immunoSEQ multiplex PCR; the TCRdb copy retains only in-frame clones and omits some. The table records fewer than 300,000 clones, more than 75% of them present only once. The sample comes from a study of blood T cell repertoires in COVID-19. Study-wide context: The United States, Italy and Spain were the sources of the acute and convalescent COVID-19 samples.

The CDR3 sequence is 15 residues long. Trimming took 3 bases from V and 8 from J; bases not matched to a gene: 10. The chain has TRBV23-1 and TRBJ1-2; TRBD1 agrees at 9 bases. TRBV23-1 is flagged as an ORF with uncertain function. The material sequenced was peripheral blood. This clonotype originated in a woman aged 40 to 50 who had recovered from COVID-19. The CDR3 sequence: CASSHSAGTGCGYTF. In DNA, the CDR3 is TGCGCCAGCAGTCATTCAGCCGGGACAGGGTGCGGCTACACCTTC.